This TCR beta chain was profiled in a study of read filtering for tumor transcriptome and immune sequencing. Study-wide context: Revised staging placed roughly eight patients in R-ISS I, about 16 in II, six or seven in III. DNase treatment preceded whole-transcriptome library preparation.

From 300 to 450 ng of RNA, a library with molecular barcoded alpha/delta and beta/gamma adaptors was made. Each CDR3 protein is one row after TCRdb ran MiXCR on the reads. The repertoire holds 40,000 to 50,000 distinct CDR3 sequences, with around 15% as singletons. The CDR3 extends over 12 amino acids. V lost 4 bases to trimming and J lost 7 bases, with 8 bases between them. CDR1 MNHEY and CDR2 SMNVEV come from the germline V gene (reference sequence). This clonotype has a count of ten or more. Antigen unknown. Findings and caveats of the study: This fraction held mixed bone marrow immune cells after CD138-negative sorting. Single-read clonotypes: roughly 81% of IR-seq clonotypes (around 3.6% of reads), more than 70% of RNA-seq clonotypes (roughly 45% of reads).

The sequence came from a donor aged 40 or older with multiple myeloma. The source material was a population of CD138-negative cells sorted from bone marrow. The chain employs TRBV27 and TRBJ2-1, with TRBD2 as a possible D gene (5 bases). The CDR3 nucleotides are TGTGCCAGCAGTTACCCGGGAAATGAGCAGTTCTTC. It is translated as CASSYPGNEQFF.